This entry features one T cell receptor (beta chain) sequence. The data are from a study of yellow fever vaccine responses in identical twins. TCRdb ran MiXCR on the RT-PCR reads and lists one entry per CDR3 protein. The table has several thousand distinct CDR3 sequences, around 87% seen once; the top ten hold roughly 1.5%. The CDR3 loop spans 15 amino acids. Germline V gives CDR1 SNHLY, CDR2 FYNNEI. J was trimmed by 0 bases and V by 3 bases; bases with no gene match: 0. V is TRBV2 and J is TRBJ2-1; 9 nucleotides match TRBD1. The source of this sequence is a young woman who received the yellow fever vaccine. Specimen: T cells from blood (PBMCs), unsorted or a sorted subset (not recorded which), collected before or after yellow fever vaccination (not recorded which). The CDR3 loop is CASSEGQGSYNEQFF. The DNA for the CDR3 is TGTGCCAGCAGTGAGGGACAGGGCTCCTACAATGAGCAGTTCTTC.